This TCR beta chain was captured in a study of Graves' ophthalmopathy and Graves' hyperthyroidism. Study-wide results and limits: The study's model predicted ophthalmopathy progression at over 55% sensitivity and 72% to 75% specificity.

Hyperthyroidism is called stable when no ophthalmopathy develops within 18 months of follow-up. Other autoimmune diseases, uncontrolled infections, pregnancy or lactation led to the exclusion of patients. From fresh peripheral blood, around 10 ml in volume, the PBMCs were obtained. Investigators amplified TCR beta CDR3 regions from RNA transcripts. HTBI primers were employed in first-round RT-PCR, then a second-round multiplex PCR followed. TCRdb fed the multiplex PCR reads into MiXCR, producing one record per CDR3 protein. The repertoire consists of roughly 420,000 distinct CDR3 sequences, with over 20% occurring once and the leading ten covering 2.5% to 3.5%. Ten or more counts support this clonotype. Its cognate antigen is unknown. Sequencing used peripheral blood. The source of this sequence is a young woman with stable Graves' hyperthyroidism.

The CDR3 loop reads CASSMGTSGTDTQYF. For the CDR3, the DNA is TGTGCCAGCAGTATGGGGACTAGCGGCACAGATACGCAGTATTTT. V is TRBV25-1 and J is TRBJ2-3; 10 nucleotides agree with TRBD2. Germline V gives CDR1 MGHDK, CDR2 SYGVNS. The CDR3 length is 15 residues. J gave up 1 base and V 5 bases, and 3 bases lay outside the gene matches. The entire variable domain, with the rest obtained from reference TRBV25-1 and TRBJ2-3, is as follows: EADIYQTPRYLVIGTGKKITLECSQTMGHDKMYWYQQDPGMELHLIHYSYGVNSTEKGDLSSESTVSRIRTEHFPLTLESARPSHTSQYLCASSMGTSGTDTQYFGPGTRLTVL.